The 18 T cell receptor beta chains below were found in one sample sequenced in a study of shared clonotypes between healthy human individuals. Profiled with immunoSEQ multiplex PCR; TCRdb holds only in-frame clones, not every one. In the table there are about 960,000 clones, 70% to 85% of which are singletons. Input material: memory CD4+ T cells sorted from blood. Indicated subset: CD45RA-negative fraction. All receptors derive from a man aged 18 to 29 in good health.

V is TRBV10-2 and J is TRBJ2-7; perhaps TRBD2 as D (6 bases). Looked up from germline, CDR1 is WSHSY and CDR2 is SAAADI. Trimming stripped 10 bases from V and 3 bases from J, with 13 bases between. The CDR3 is 12 residues long. This CDR3 is CATQAGYYEQYF. Written as DNA, the CDR3 is TGCGCCACCCAGGCGGGGTACTACGAGCAGTACTTC.

The rearrangement joins TRBV5-6 to TRBJ1-5; possible D gene TRBD1, 5 bases. V was trimmed by 1 base and J by 1 base, leaving 12 bases between them. The length of the CDR3 is 16 residues. Germline loops: CDR1 SGHDT, CDR2 YYEEEE. The CDR3 coding sequence is TGTGCCAGCAGCTTGCATGGGGGTCGGAGCAATCAGCCCCAGCATTTT. It codes for CASSLHGGRSNQPQHF.

The chain combines TRBV6-5 with TRBJ1-2; D uncertain. CDR3 size: 11 residues. The germline gives CDR1 MNHEY, CDR2 SVGAGI. V was pared by 10 bases and J by 4 bases, with 10 bases between. In nucleotides, the CDR3 is TGTGCCATCCGGGCCGGCTATGGCTACACCTTC. Translation gives CAIRAGYGYTF.

The V call is TRBV5-1, the J call TRBJ1-4; TRBD1 might be the D (5 bases). V lost 0 bases, J lost 4 bases, and 10 bases lay in between. CDR3 length equals 15 residues. Germline CDR1 SGHRS, CDR2 YFSETQ. The CDR3 DNA sequence: TGCGCCAGCAGCTTGGATGGGGCCTTTAATGAAAAACTGTTTTTT. It specifies CASSLDGAFNEKLFF.

Comments on this clone: A far larger clone is just one base off, so this is likely a read error. Other DNA sequences in the same sample also yield this CDR3. V is TRBV6-5 and J is TRBJ2-6; perhaps TRBD1 as D (5 bases). The CDR3 loop spans 13 amino acids. Germline V CDR1 and CDR2: MNHEY, SVGAGI. Trimming shortened V by 5 bases and J by 4 bases, and 6 bases separated the two germline ends. The chain's CDR3 is CASSGAGANVLTF. The DNA for the CDR3 is TGTGCCAGCAGTGGGGCGGGGGCCAACGTCCTGACTTTC.

V usage is TRBV7-9 and J usage is TRBJ1-2; the D is unclear. Trimming removed 4 bases at V and 5 bases at J, with 14 bases between. This CDR3 region has 14 residues. In germline, CDR1 is SEHNR, CDR2 FQNEAQ (reference sequence). The CDR3: CASSSNWERYGYTF. CDR3 DNA sequence: TGTGCCAGCAGCTCAAATTGGGAACGGTATGGCTACACCTTC.

This chain's CDR3 is CASSPLWASGNTIYF. CDR3 in DNA: TGCGCCAGCAGCCCCCTGTGGGCCTCTGGAAACACCATATATTTT. This chain joins TRBV5-1 and TRBJ1-3; D gene ambiguous. Germline CDR1 SGHRS, CDR2 YFSETQ. This CDR3 comprises 15 residues. Trimming shortened V by 4 bases and J by 0 bases, and 11 bases separated the two germline ends. The complete variable domain, with remaining parts taken from reference TRBV5-1 and TRBJ1-3, reads KAGVTQTPRYLIKTRGQQVTLSCSPISGHRSVSWYQQTPGQGLQFLFEYFSETQRNKGNFPGRFSGRQFSNSRSEMNVSTLELGDSALYLCASSPLWASGNTIYFGEGSWLTVV.

The gene calls are TRBV5-4 and TRBJ2-5; D possibly corresponds to TRBD2 (6 bases). This CDR3 contains 15 residues. The V and J ends lost 4 bases and 5 bases respectively, with 18 bases between them. Germline CDR1 reads SGHNT; CDR2 reads YYREEE (reference sequence). CDR3 protein: CASSPARGVVETQYF. The CDR3, as DNA: TGTGCCAGCAGCCCGGCGCGGGGCGTGGTGGAGACCCAGTACTTC.

This clone was observed a single time. V gene TRBV7-2 combines with J gene TRBJ2-3, with D possibly being TRBD2 (6 bases). V was cut by 0 bases and J by 1 base, with 8 bases left in between. There are 15 residues in the CDR3. CDR1 is SGHTA and CDR2 is FQGNSA in the germline V gene. CDR3 sequence reads: CASSLAPSGTDTQYF. CDR3 nucleotide sequence: TGTGCCAGCAGCTTAGCGCCTAGCGGCACAGATACGCAGTATTTT.

This clone was seen a few times. The chain carries TRBV6-1 and TRBJ1-1; 8 bases are shared with TRBD1. CDR3 size: 13 residues. V was pared by 4 bases and J by 5 bases, with 3 bases of the junction left unmatched. The germline CDR1 and CDR2 sequences are MNHNS and SASEGT. The CDR3, as DNA: TGTGCCAGCAGTGTACAGGGGGTGACTGAAGCTTTCTTT. Residues: CASSVQGVTEAFF.

V and J are TRBV7-9 and TRBJ2-1, with 8 bases matching TRBD2. Germline V lookup: CDR1 SEHNR, CDR2 FQNEAQ (reference sequence). Trimming cost V 3 bases and J 10 bases; bases outside gene matches: 5. The CDR3 spans 13 residues. The CDR3: CASSFELAAEQFF. The CDR3 DNA follows: TGTGCCAGCAGCTTTGAACTAGCGGCCGAGCAGTTCTTC.

The gene calls are TRBV10-3 and TRBJ1-3, with D unresolved. Trimming stripped 4 bases from V and 8 bases from J, with 12 bases between. Germline V gene lookup returns CDR1 ENHRY and CDR2 SYGVKD. The CDR3 spans 13 residues. This CDR3 reads CAISAQVMDTIYF. The CDR3, as DNA: TGTGCCATCAGTGCCCAGGTCATGGACACCATATATTTT.

The rearrangement uses TRBV9 and TRBJ2-5; 12 nucleotides agree with TRBD2. The CDR3 spans 15 residues. J lost 5 bases, V lost 3 bases, and 5 bases had no gene match. Germline assignment: CDR1 SGDLS and CDR2 YYNGEE. CDR3 residues: CASSATSGGTETQYF. The CDR3 bases are TGTGCCAGCAGCGCGACTAGCGGGGGCACTGAGACCCAGTACTTC.

The chain is built from TRBV6-1 and TRBJ1-1; D uncertain. The CDR3 runs 14 residues. Germline CDR1 and CDR2: MNHNS and SASEGT. The V and J ends lost 6 bases and 1 base respectively, with 12 bases between them. CDR3 sequence: CASRKTQGNTEAFF. The DNA for the CDR3 is TGTGCCAGCAGAAAGACACAAGGGAACACTGAAGCTTTCTTT.

The rearrangement joins TRBV18 to TRBJ1-1; D remains unclear. The CDR3 sequence is 13 residues long. V shed 0 bases and J shed 7 bases, with 9 bases lying between them. The germline V gene encodes CDR1 KGHSH and CDR2 LQKENI. CDR3 sequence: CASSPPSMNEAFF. Written as DNA, the CDR3 is TGTGCCAGCTCACCACCGTCGATGAATGAAGCTTTCTTT.

The chain links TRBV6-4 to TRBJ1-2; TRBD1 is a possible D gene (5 bases). V was trimmed by 7 bases and J by 4 bases, leaving 16 bases between them. The CDR3 loop spans 14 amino acids. Germline V gene data show CDR1 as MRHNA and CDR2 as SNTAGT. The DNA for the CDR3 is TGTGCCAGCACCCCGGGGGGGGGAGGCTATGGCTACACCTTC. Translating it yields CASTPGGGGYGYTF.

CDR3 in DNA: TGTGCCAGCAGCTTTGCCTCTCGAAGGGGGAAGGACACTGAAGCTTTCTTT. It translates to CASSFASRRGKDTEAFF. The J gene is TRBJ1-1, the V gene TRBV5-5, with a weak D call TRBD1 (6 bases). CDR1 SGHKS and CDR2 YYEKEE come from the germline V gene (reference sequence). V shed 2 bases and J shed 3 bases, with 20 bases lying between them. The CDR3 has 17 residues.

This clone was seen many times. J is TRBJ2-3 and V is TRBV30; D is undetermined. V lost 2 bases and J lost 0, with 12 bases in between. Germline CDR1 GTSNPN, CDR2 SVGIG (reference sequence). The CDR3 is 15 residues long. The CDR3 DNA sequence: TGTGCCTGGAGTAGGGCAGTCCGTAGCACAGATACGCAGTATTTT. Its protein product is CAWSRAVRSTDTQYF.